This note documents a single TCR beta chain sequence. What it binds is not known. These data belong to a study of shared clonotypes between healthy human individuals. General study results and limits: Limitation of the genetic and exposure-history diversity represented came from the few donors.

Memory CD4+ cells were the fraction left after CD45RA+ naive selection. Some clones are missing from TCRdb's copy, which holds only in-frame ones; the method was immunoSEQ multiplex PCR. Seen here are 640,000 or so clones, 60% to 80% observed once, and the top ten hold around 1.8%. The sample was memory CD4+ T cells sorted from blood. Subset defined: CD45RA-negative fraction. The sequence came from a woman aged 25 to 39 in good health.

The CDR3 protein is CASSLAGANVLTF. The CDR3 region has the DNA TGTGCCAGCAGTTTAGCCGGGGCCAACGTCCTGACTTTC. The J gene is TRBJ2-6, the V gene TRBV27; D uncertain. The CDR3 is made up of 13 amino acids. Trimming cost V 2 bases and J 4 bases, with 3 bases left between them. From germline, CDR1 is MNHEY and CDR2 SMNVEV (reference sequence).